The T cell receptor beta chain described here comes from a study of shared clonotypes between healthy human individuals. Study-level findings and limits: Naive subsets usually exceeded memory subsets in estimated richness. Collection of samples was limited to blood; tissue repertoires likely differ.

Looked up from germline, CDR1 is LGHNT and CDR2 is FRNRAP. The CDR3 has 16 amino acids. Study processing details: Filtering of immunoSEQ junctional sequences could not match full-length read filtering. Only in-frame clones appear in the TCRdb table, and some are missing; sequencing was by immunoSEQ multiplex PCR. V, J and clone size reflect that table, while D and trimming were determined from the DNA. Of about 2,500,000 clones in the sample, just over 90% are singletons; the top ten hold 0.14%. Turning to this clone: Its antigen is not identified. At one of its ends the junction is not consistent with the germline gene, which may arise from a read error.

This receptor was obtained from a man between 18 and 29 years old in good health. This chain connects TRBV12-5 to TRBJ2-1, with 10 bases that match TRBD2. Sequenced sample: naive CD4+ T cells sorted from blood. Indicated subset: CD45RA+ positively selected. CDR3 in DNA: TGTGCTAGTAGTTTAGGACTAGCGGTGACATACAATGAGCAGTTCTTC. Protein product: CASSLGLAVTYNEQFF.